Below, 4 T cell receptor beta chains from the same sample are listed, as sequenced in a study of blood T cell repertoires in COVID-19. Sequenced by immunoSEQ multiplex PCR; TCRdb stores in-frame clones only, minus some. The repertoire holds about 270,000 clones, with 85% to 90% as singletons. Sample: PBMCs or T cells enriched from blood (not recorded which). These receptors were taken from a woman younger than 30 who had recovered from COVID-19.

The chain couples TRBV4-1 to TRBJ1-4; D gene unclear. Per germline, CDR1 MGHRA and CDR2 YSYEKL. Trimming took 3 bases from V and 8 from J, leaving 16 bases between them. CDR3 size: 15 residues. CDR3 sequence reads: CASSQTNSVGEKLFF. The CDR3 bases are TGCGCCAGCAGCCAGACTAATTCGGTAGGCGAAAAACTGTTTTTT.

The V gene is TRBV6-5, the J gene TRBJ2-3, with 11 positions matching TRBD2. The CDR3 loop spans 16 amino acids. Germline V gene data show CDR1 as MNHEY and CDR2 as SVGAGI. V gave up 2 bases and J gave up 4 bases; unmatched junction bases: 5. The CDR3 coding sequence is TGTGCCAGCAGTTACCGTACTAGCGGGGGAGCAGATACGCAGTATTTT. Translating it yields CASSYRTSGGADTQYF.

The chain uses TRBV19 and TRBJ1-4, with 7 bases fitting TRBD1. Per the germline V gene, CDR1 is LNHDA and CDR2 is SQIVND (reference sequence). The CDR3 runs to 16 residues. The ends lost 4 bases at V and 8 bases at J; junction bases unmatched: 13. CDR3: CASSNAAQGGDEKLFF. Here the CDR3 DNA reads TGTGCCAGTAGTAATGCAGCCCAGGGGGGTGACGAAAAACTGTTTTTT.

The chain uses TRBV9 and TRBJ2-3; 10 bases align to TRBD2. After removal of 3 bases from V and 4 bases from J, the junction contained 8 bases not matched to a gene. Per germline, CDR1 SGDLS and CDR2 YYNGEE. The CDR3 extends over 16 amino acids. CDR3 amino acids: CASSASGTSVADTQYF. DNA for the CDR3: TGTGCCAGCAGCGCCTCCGGGACTAGCGTGGCAGATACGCAGTATTTT. Full variable domain (rest looked up from reference TRBV9 and TRBJ2-3): DSGVTQTPKHLITATGQRVTLRCSPRSGDLSVYWYQQSLDQGLQFLIQYYNGEERAKGNILERFSAQQFPDLHSELNLSSLELGDSALYFCASSASGTSVADTQYFGPGTRLTVL.